A single sample gave rise to the 12 T cell receptor beta chains below, sequenced in a study of shared clonotypes between healthy human individuals. Profiling relied on immunoSEQ multiplex PCR, and the TCRdb table lists in-frame clones only, not all of them. The table lists fewer than 650,000 clones, around 80% of them singletons. Sequencing input: PBMCs. All receptors come from a woman aged 40-49 years in good health. Some clones in this sample may be carry-over from other donors' samples.

This CDR3 is CASSQDYFGTRSTDTQYF. The DNA of the CDR3 is TGTGCCAGCAGCCAAGACTATTTCGGGACTAGAAGCACAGATACGCAGTATTTT. This sequence joins TRBV4-2 and TRBJ2-3; the match to TRBD2 covers 8 bases. The germline gives CDR1 LGHNA, CDR2 YNFKEQ. This CDR3 has 18 residues. J was trimmed by 0 bases and V by 0 bases; bases with no gene match: 8.

The rearrangement links TRBV29-1 to TRBJ2-1, with 11 bases matching TRBD2. V was clipped by 6 bases and J by 6 bases; unmatched bases: 7. Germline V gene sequence: CDR1 SQVTM, CDR2 ANQGSEA. The CDR3 has 14 amino acids. The CDR3 DNA is TGCAGCGTACTCACTAGCGGGAGTAGCAATGAGCAGTTCTTC. It encodes CSVLTSGSSNEQFF.

The CDR3 loop is CASSPGLAETQYF. The CDR3 bases are TGTGCCAGCAGCCCTGGACTAGCGGAGACCCAGTACTTC. V gene TRBV4-2 combines with J gene TRBJ2-5; 9 nucleotides line up with TRBD2. V gave up 4 bases and J gave up 5 bases; unmatched junction bases: 2. This CDR3 comprises 13 residues. The germline V gene encodes CDR1 LGHNA and CDR2 YNFKEQ.

The V call is TRBV2, the J call TRBJ2-7; 7 nucleotides match TRBD1. The J segment lost 1 base and the V segment lost 8 bases, leaving 2 bases of the junction unmatched. Germline values: CDR1 SNHLY, CDR2 FYNNEI. The length of the CDR3 is 12 residues. CDR3 amino acids: CASQGVSYEQYF. For the CDR3, the DNA is TGTGCCAGCCAGGGGGTTTCCTACGAGCAGTACTTC. Full variable domain (outside the CDR3, taken from reference TRBV2 and TRBJ2-7): EPEVTQTPSHQVTQMGQEVILRCVPISNHLYFYWYRQILGQKVEFLVSFYNNEISEKSEIFDDQFSVERPDGSNFTLKIRSTKLEDSAMYFCASQGVSYEQYFGPGTRLTVT.

The genes are TRBV5-4 and TRBJ2-3; D may be TRBD1 (5 bases). The germline V gene encodes CDR1 SGHNT and CDR2 YYREEE (reference sequence). The CDR3 loop spans 17 amino acids. Trimming left V 0 bases short and J 0 bases short, with 14 bases between. The CDR3 sequence is CASSLELGATSTDTQYF. Written as DNA, the CDR3 is TGTGCCAGCAGCTTGGAGCTAGGGGCAACTAGCACAGATACGCAGTATTTT.

This chain uses TRBV10-3 with TRBJ1-3; no clear D gene. Per germline, CDR1 ENHRY and CDR2 SYGVKD. Trimming pared 6 bases from V and 3 bases from J, leaving 24 bases between. The CDR3 contains 18 residues. The CDR3 nucleotides read TGTGCCATCAGGAGGGTTGGTCCATCCCAACTAGGTGGAAACACCATATATTTT. It codes for CAIRRVGPSQLGGNTIYF.

The V gene is TRBV7-9, the J gene TRBJ2-7, with 11 bases lining up with TRBD2. V lost 2 bases, J lost 2 bases, and 2 bases stayed unmatched. Germline V lookup: CDR1 SEHNR, CDR2 FQNEAQ (reference sequence). This CDR3 region has 15 residues. In DNA, the CDR3 is TGTGCCAGCAGCTTATTGGGACTAGCGGCCTACGAGCAGTACTTC. This translates into CASSLLGLAAYEQYF.

The chain is built from TRBV7-2 and TRBJ2-7; 7 bases are a match to TRBD2. Looked up from germline, CDR1 is SGHTA and CDR2 is FQGNSA. The CDR3 contains 15 residues. V lost 2 bases and J lost 3; bases outside the gene matches: 7. CDR3 bases: TGTGCCAGCAGCTTAACCGGACTAGGACTCTACGAGCAGTACTTC. This translates into CASSLTGLGLYEQYF.

This rearrangement joins TRBV27 to TRBJ2-7; TRBD2 might be the D (6 bases). This CDR3 is 15 amino acids long. Trimming removed 5 bases at V and 0 bases at J, with 14 bases between. Germline CDR1 reads MNHEY; CDR2 reads SMNVEV (reference sequence). The CDR3 DNA reads as TGTGCCAGCAGTGGGGGACTTCTAAGCTCCTACGAGCAGTACTTC. Its protein product is CASSGGLLSSYEQYF.

This clone was counted once. At one end, the junction sequence differs from germline, possibly due to a read error. For the CDR3, the DNA is TGCGCCAGCAGCCAAGTAGGGTACTCCAACGAGCAGTACTTC. Protein product: CASSQVGYSNEQYF. This sequence joins TRBV4-3 and TRBJ2-7; D ambiguous. The CDR3 consists of 14 residues. Per the germline V gene, CDR1 is LGHNA and CDR2 is YSLEER.

The chain has TRBV11-2 and TRBJ2-3, with 7 nucleotides matching TRBD1. CDR1 and CDR2 from the germline V gene are SGHAT and FQNNGV. The CDR3 consists of 15 residues. V was clipped by 1 base and J by 4 bases; unmatched bases: 5. The CDR3 protein is CASSLAATGADTQYF. The CDR3 bases are TGTGCCAGCAGCTTAGCAGCCACAGGGGCAGATACGCAGTATTTT.

On this clone itself: Other nucleotide sequences from this sample produce the same CDR3. The rearrangement uses TRBV28 and TRBJ1-5; tentative D call: TRBD1 (6 bases). Trimming stripped 3 bases from V and 2 bases from J, with 8 bases between. Germline CDR1 reads MDHEN; CDR2 reads SYDVKM. The CDR3 loop spans 14 amino acids. The CDR3 region is CASSLSGGNQPQHF. Here the CDR3 DNA reads TGTGCCAGCAGTTTGTCAGGGGGCAATCAGCCCCAGCATTTT.